This TCR beta chain was sequenced for a study of cytomegalovirus exposure and HLA in healthy donors. Primers included in the PCR were 60 Vbeta and 13 Jbeta primers. Method: immunoSEQ multiplex PCR; TCRdb's copy keeps in-frame clones and lacks some. The sample has about 150,000 clones, roughly 68% seen once. The material sequenced was PBMCs. This TCR came from a man aged 25-45 years in good health and CMV-seropositive.

The CDR3 bases are TGTGCCAGCAGCGGACAGGGGGGAGGGCCCCAGCATTTT. Translated: CASSGQGGGPQHF. V gene TRBV6-1 combines with J gene TRBJ1-5; TRBD1 matches 10 bases. Germline assignment: CDR1 MNHNS and CDR2 SASEGT. V trimming: 6 bases; J trimming: 9 bases; junction bases outside the gene matches: 5. The CDR3 consists of 13 residues.